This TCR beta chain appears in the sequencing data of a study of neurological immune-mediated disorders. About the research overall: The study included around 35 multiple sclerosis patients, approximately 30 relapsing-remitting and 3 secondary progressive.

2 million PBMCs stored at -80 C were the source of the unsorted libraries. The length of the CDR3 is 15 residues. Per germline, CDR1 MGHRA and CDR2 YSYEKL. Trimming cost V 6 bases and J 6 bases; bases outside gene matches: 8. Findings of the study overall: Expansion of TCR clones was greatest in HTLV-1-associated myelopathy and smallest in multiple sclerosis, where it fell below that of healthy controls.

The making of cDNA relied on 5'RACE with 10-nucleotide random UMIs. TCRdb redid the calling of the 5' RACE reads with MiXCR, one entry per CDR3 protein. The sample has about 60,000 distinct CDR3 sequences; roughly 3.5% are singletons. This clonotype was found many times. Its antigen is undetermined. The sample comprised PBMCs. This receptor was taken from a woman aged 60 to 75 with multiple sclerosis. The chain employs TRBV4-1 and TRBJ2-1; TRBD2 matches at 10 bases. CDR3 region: CASRRVAGGLNEQFF. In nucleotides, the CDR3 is TGCGCCAGCAGGCGAGTAGCGGGAGGCCTCAATGAGCAGTTCTTC.